This T cell receptor (beta chain) was profiled in a study of regulatory T cells in long-lasting Graves disease. This clonotype was counted between two and nine times. The germline V gene encodes CDR1 SGDLS and CDR2 YYNGEE. V shed 3 bases, J shed 0 bases, and the junction held 5 bases outside the gene matches. The CDR3 has 15 amino acids. Time point of the sample: newly diagnosed GD, antithyroid drugs for less than 3 months. RNA isolated from PBMCs was used to make the TCR library. A blood draw put about 9 milliliters of peripheral blood into EDTA tubes. TCR beta libraries were built with iRepertoire HTBI primers and Arm-PCR of CDR3 regions. TCRdb re-called the multiplex PCR reads with MiXCR, one entry per CDR3 protein. This repertoire shows over 400,000 distinct CDR3 sequences, 14% found once; its top ten account for around a sixth. Separately, the same data were catalogued under a study of T cells in Graves' hyperthyroidism and ophthalmopathy. From that second work: First-round RT-PCR with HTBI primers amplified the TCR CDR3 region.

The receptor was isolated from a woman aged 45-60 years with Graves disease. The sequenced sample was peripheral blood mononuclear cells (PBMCs), obtained at new diagnosis, from a patient treated with antithyroid drugs. The chain joins TRBV9 to TRBJ2-7, with 8 bases matching TRBD2. CDR3 amino acids: CASSGLGTSSYEQYF. CDR3 coding DNA: TGTGCCAGCAGCGGGCTTGGGACTAGCTCCTACGAGCAGTACTTC.